This TCR beta chain was identified in a study of blood T cell repertoires in COVID-19. Study-wide context: COVID-19 samples from acute and convalescent phases originated in the United States, Italy and Spain. Sample material is recorded as cDNA or gDNA derived from T cells, B-cell-depleted T cells, or PBMCs.

J lost 3 bases, V lost 6 bases, and 4 bases had no gene match. Germline assignment: CDR1 LNHDA and CDR2 SQIVND (reference sequence). There are 15 residues in the CDR3. Per the original methods: Reference gene primer amplification yielded estimated nucleated cell counts. Assay used: immunoSEQ multiplex PCR; TCRdb lists only in-frame clones, some missing. V and J calls and clone size are as listed in that table; D and trimming were resolved from the DNA. The sample lists some 170,000 clones; around 79% were seen once. This receptor was obtained from a woman between 65 and 79 years old with acute or convalescent COVID-19. Sequenced material: peripheral blood. The J gene is TRBJ1-5, the V gene TRBV19; 11 positions match TRBD1. The CDR3 coding sequence is TGTGCCAGTAGGGACAGGGGGCATGTCAATCAGCCCCAGCATTTT. Translating gives CASRDRGHVNQPQHF.